This T cell receptor beta chain appears in the sequencing data of a study of cytomegalovirus exposure and HLA in healthy donors. V shed 2 bases, J shed 6 bases, and the junction held 1 base outside the gene matches. In germline, CDR1 is SGHTA, CDR2 FQGNSA. The CDR3 totals 14 residues. Primers for the PCR totalled 60 Vbeta and 13 Jbeta. The data were produced by immunoSEQ multiplex PCR, yet TCRdb's version contains in-frame clones alone and is incomplete. The sample carries about 190,000 clones, almost 75% recorded once. The sample comprised PBMCs. The chain links TRBV7-2 to TRBJ2-1, with 10 bases identical to TRBD1. The source of this sequence is a woman aged 25 to 39 in good health and CMV-seropositive. CDR3 bases: TGTGCCAGCAGCTTAAGACAGGGGGCCAATGAGCAGTTCTTC. It yields the protein CASSLRQGANEQFF.